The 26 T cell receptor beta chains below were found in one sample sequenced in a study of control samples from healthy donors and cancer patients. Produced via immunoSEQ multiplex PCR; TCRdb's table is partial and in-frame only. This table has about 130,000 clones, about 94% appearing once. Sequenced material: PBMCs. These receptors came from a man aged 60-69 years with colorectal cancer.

CDR3 nucleotide sequence: TGTGCCAGTAGTATCAGGTGGGGGACTAAAGAGACCCAGTACTTC. Translated: CASSIRWGTKETQYF. The rearrangement joins TRBV19 to TRBJ2-5; 7 nucleotides line up with TRBD2. Germline V CDR1 and CDR2: LNHDA, SQIVND (reference sequence). Unmatched junction bases numbered 7, after V lost 3 bases and J lost 3 bases. The CDR3 is made up of 15 amino acids.

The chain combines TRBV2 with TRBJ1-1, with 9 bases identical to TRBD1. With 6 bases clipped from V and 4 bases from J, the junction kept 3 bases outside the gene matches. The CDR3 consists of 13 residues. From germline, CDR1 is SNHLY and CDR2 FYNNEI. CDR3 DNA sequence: TGTGCCAGCAGACAGGGGGCGAGCACTGAAGCTTTCTTT. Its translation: CASRQGASTEAFF.

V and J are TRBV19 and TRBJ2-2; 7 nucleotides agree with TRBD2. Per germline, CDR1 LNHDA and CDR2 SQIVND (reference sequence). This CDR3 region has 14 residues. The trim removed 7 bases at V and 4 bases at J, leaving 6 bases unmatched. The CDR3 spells CASMIGGSTGELFF. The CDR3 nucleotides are TGTGCCAGTATGATCGGGGGGTCCACCGGGGAGCTGTTTTTT.

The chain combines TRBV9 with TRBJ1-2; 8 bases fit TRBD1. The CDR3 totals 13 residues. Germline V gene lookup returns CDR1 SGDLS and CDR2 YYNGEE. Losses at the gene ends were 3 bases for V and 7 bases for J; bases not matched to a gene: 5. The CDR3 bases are TGTGCCAGCAGCGCCCGGACAGGGTCTGGCTACACCTTC. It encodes CASSARTGSGYTF.

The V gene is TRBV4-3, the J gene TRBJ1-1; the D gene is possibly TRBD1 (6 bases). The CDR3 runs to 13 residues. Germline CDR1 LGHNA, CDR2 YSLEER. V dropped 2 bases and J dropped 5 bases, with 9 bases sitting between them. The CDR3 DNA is TGCGCCAGCAGCCAACTTACAGGGACTGAAGCTTTCTTT. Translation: CASSQLTGTEAFF.

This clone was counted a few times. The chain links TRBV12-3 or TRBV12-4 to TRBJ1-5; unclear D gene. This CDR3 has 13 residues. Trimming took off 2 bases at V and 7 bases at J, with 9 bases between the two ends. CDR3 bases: TGTGCCAGCAGTTTATTTGGGCAACAGCCCCAGCATTTT. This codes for CASSLFGQQPQHF.

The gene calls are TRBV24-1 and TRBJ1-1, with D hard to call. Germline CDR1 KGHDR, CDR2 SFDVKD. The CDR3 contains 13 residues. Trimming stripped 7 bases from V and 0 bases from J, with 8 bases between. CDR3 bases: TGTGCCACCAGAAAAGGAATGAACACTGAAGCTTTCTTT. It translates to CATRKGMNTEAFF.

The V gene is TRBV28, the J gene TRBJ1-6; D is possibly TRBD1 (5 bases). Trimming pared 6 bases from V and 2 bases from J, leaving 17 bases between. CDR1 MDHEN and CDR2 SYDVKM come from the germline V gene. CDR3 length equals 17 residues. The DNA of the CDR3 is TGTGCCAGCAGCCAATCGCGGGGGAGGGCCTATAATTCACCCCTCCACTTT. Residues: CASSQSRGRAYNSPLHF.

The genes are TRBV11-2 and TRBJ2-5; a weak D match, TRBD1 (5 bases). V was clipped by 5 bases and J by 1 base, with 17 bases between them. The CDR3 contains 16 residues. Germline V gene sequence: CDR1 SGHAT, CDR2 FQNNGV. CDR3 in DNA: TGTGCCAGCAGCCTTACCAACCCAGGGATCCAAGAGACCCAGTACTTC. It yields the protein CASSLTNPGIQETQYF.

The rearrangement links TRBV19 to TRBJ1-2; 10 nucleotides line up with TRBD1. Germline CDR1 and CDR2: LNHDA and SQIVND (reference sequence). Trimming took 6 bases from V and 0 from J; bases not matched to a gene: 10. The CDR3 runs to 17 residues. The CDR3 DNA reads TGTGCCAGTAGCCACGGGACAGGGGATCCTACTAACTATGGCTACACCTTC. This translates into CASSHGTGDPTNYGYTF.

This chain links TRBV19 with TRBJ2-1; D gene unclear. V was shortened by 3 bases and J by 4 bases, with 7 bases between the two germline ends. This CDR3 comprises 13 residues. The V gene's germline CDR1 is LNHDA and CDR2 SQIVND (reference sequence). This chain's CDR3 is CASSIGSYNEQFF. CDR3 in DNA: TGTGCCAGTAGTATCGGCAGTTACAATGAGCAGTTCTTC. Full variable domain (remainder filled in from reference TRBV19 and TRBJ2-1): DGGITQSPKYLFRKEGQNVTLSCEQNLNHDAMYWYRQDPGQGLRLIYYSQIVNDFQKGDIAEGYSVSREKKESFPLTVTSAQKNPTAFYLCASSIGSYNEQFFGPGTRLTVL.

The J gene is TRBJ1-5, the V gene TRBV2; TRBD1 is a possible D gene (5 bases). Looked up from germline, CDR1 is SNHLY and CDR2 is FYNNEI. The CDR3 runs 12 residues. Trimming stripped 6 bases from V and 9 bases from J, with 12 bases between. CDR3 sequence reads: CASSPGGGPQHF. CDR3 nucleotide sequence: TGTGCCAGCAGCCCCGGCGGGGGGCCCCAGCATTTT.

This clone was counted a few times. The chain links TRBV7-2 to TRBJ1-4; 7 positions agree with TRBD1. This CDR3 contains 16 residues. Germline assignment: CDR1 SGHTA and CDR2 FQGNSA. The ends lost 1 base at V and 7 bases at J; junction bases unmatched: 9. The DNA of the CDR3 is TGTGCCAGCAGCTTAGAGGCGACAGGGTTAGGTGAAAAACTGTTTTTT. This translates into CASSLEATGLGEKLFF.

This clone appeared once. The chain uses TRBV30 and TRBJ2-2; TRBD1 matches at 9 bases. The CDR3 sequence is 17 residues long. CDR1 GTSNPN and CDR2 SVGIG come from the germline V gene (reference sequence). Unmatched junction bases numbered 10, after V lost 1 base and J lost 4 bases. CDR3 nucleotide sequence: TGTGCCTGGAGTGGACCTCACAGGGGGCGAAGCACCGGGGAGCTGTTTTTT. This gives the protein CAWSGPHRGRSTGELFF.

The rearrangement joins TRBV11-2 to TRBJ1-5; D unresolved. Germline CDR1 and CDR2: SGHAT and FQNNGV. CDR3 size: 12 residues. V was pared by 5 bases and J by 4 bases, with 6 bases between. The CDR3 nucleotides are TGTGCCAGCAGCACATCAAATCAGCCCCAGCATTTT. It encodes CASSTSNQPQHF.

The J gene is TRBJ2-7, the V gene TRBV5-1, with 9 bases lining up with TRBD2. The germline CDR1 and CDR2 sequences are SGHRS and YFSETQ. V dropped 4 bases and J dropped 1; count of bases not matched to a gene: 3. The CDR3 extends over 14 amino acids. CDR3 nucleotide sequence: TGCGCCAGCAGCATTAGCGGGGGATCCTACGAGCAGTACTTC. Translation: CASSISGGSYEQYF. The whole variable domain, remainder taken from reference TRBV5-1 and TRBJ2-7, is KAGVTQTPRYLIKTRGQQVTLSCSPISGHRSVSWYQQTPGQGLQFLFEYFSETQRNKGNFPGRFSGRQFSNSRSEMNVSTLELGDSALYLCASSISGGSYEQYFGPGTRLTVT.

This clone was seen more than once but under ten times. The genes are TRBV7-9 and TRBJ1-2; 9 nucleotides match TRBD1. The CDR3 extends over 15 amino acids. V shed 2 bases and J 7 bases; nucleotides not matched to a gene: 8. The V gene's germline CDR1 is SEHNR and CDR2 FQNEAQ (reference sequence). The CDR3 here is CASSLPTGQGSGYTF. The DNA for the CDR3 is TGTGCCAGCAGCTTACCTACGGGACAGGGTAGTGGCTACACCTTC.

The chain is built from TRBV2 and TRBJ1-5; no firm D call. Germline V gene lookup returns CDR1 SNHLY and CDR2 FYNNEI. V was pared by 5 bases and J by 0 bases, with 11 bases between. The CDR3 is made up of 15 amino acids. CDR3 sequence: CASSQEGDSNQPQHF. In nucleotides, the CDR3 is TGTGCCAGCAGTCAGGAGGGAGATAGCAATCAGCCCCAGCATTTT.

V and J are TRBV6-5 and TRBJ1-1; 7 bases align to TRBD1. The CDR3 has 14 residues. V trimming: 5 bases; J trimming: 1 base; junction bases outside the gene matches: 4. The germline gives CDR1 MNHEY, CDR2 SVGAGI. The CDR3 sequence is CASSKTGENTEAFF. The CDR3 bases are TGTGCCAGCAGTAAAACAGGGGAGAACACTGAAGCTTTCTTT.

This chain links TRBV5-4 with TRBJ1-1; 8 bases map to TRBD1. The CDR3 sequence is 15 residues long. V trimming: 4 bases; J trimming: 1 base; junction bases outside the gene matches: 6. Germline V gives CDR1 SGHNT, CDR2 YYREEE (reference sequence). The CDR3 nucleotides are TGTGCCAGCAGCAAAGGACAGGGTGAGAACACTGAAGCTTTCTTT. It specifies CASSKGQGENTEAFF.

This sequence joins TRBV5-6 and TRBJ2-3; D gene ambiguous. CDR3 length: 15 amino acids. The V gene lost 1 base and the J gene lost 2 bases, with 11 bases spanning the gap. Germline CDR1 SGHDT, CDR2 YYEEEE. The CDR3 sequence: CASSLTSGLTDTQYF. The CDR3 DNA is TGTGCCAGCAGCTTGACGTCGGGTCTCACAGATACGCAGTATTTT.

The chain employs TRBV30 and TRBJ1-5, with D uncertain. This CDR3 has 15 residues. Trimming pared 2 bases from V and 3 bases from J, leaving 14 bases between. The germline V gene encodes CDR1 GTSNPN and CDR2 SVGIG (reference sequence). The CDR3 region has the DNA TGTGCCTGGAGTAGGGTCGGCGCTACCAATCAGCCCCAGCATTTT. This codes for CAWSRVGATNQPQHF.

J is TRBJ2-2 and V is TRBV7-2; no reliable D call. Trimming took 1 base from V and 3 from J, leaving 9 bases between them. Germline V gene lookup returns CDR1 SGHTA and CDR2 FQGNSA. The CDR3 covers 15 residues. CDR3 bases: TGTGCCAGCAGCTTAGGGGGTATATACACCGGGGAGCTGTTTTTT. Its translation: CASSLGGIYTGELFF.

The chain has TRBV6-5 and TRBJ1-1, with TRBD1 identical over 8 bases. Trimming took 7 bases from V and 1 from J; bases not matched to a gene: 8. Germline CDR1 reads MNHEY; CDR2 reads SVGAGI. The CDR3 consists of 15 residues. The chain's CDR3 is CASTSGGGGNTEAFF. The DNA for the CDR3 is TGTGCCAGCACTTCAGGGGGCGGCGGGAACACTGAAGCTTTCTTT.

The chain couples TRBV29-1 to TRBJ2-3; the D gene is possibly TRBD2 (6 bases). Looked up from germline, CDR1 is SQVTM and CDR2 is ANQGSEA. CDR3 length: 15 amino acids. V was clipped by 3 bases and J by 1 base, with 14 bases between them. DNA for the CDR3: TGCAGCGTTGAGGTACTAGCAGGAGGCACAGATACGCAGTATTTT. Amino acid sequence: CSVEVLAGGTDTQYF.

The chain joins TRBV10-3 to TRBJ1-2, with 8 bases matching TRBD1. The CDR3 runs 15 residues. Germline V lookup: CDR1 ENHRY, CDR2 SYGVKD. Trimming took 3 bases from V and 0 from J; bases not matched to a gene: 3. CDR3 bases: TGTGCCATCAGTGACGGACAGGGAACTAACTATGGCTACACCTTC. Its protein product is CAISDGQGTNYGYTF.